This T cell receptor beta chain was sequenced in a study of early T cells in non-severe SARS-CoV-2 infection. Trimming stripped 4 bases from V and 4 bases from J, with 12 bases between. The CDR3 extends over 14 amino acids. Per germline, CDR1 SGHAT and CDR2 FQNNGV. Each single cDNA molecule received a unique molecular identifier. Each CDR3 protein gets one entry after TCRdb re-called the 5' RACE reads with MiXCR. The repertoire holds approximately 76,000 distinct CDR3 sequences, with approximately 10% as singletons. This clonotype was sampled from an adult who was a healthcare worker with PCR-confirmed SARS-CoV-2 infection or an uninfected control (not recorded which). Material: whole blood. This rearrangement joins TRBV11-2 to TRBJ2-3; TRBD2 is a possible D gene (7 bases). CDR3 amino acids: CASSSLGGADTQYF. Here the CDR3 DNA reads TGTGCCAGCAGCTCCCTAGGGGGGGCAGATACGCAGTATTTT.